This passage covers 27 T cell receptor beta chains from one sample sequenced in a study of blood T cell repertoires in COVID-19. The assay was immunoSEQ multiplex PCR, and TCRdb's table has in-frame clones only and misses some. The sample lists 95,000 to 110,000 clones, roughly 88% seen once, with about 3.5% in the top ten. Sequencing was performed on peripheral blood. Every receptor here comes from a human donor in a cohort sampled during active COVID-19.

The rearrangement joins TRBV6-1 to TRBJ1-3, with TRBD1 matching 8 bases. Germline V gene data show CDR1 as MNHNS and CDR2 as SASEGT. CDR3 length: 16 amino acids. V shed 3 bases, J shed 3 bases, and the junction held 7 bases outside the gene matches. CDR3 sequence (DNA): TGTGCCAGCAGTGAGTCGCAGGGGGCTGGTGGAAACACCATATATTTT. It codes for CASSESQGAGGNTIYF.

The chain uses TRBV10-1 and TRBJ2-2; D perhaps matches TRBD1 (6 bases). Per the germline V gene, CDR1 is WNHNN and CDR2 is SYGVQD (reference sequence). V was pared by 2 bases and J by 6 bases, with 13 bases between. This CDR3 has 15 residues. The DNA of the CDR3 is TGCGCCAGCAGTGAGAACAGGGCTATGGCCGGGGAGCTGTTTTTT. It translates to CASSENRAMAGELFF.

The V gene is TRBV6-6, the J gene TRBJ1-1, with 9 nucleotides matching TRBD1. The CDR3 totals 14 residues. J was trimmed by 8 bases and V by 4 bases; bases with no gene match: 8. Germline V gene data show CDR1 as MNHNY and CDR2 as SVGAGI (reference sequence). The CDR3 loop is CASSFPQGAGEAFF. The CDR3 DNA is TGTGCCAGCAGTTTTCCACAGGGGGCCGGCGAAGCTTTCTTT.

This chain uses TRBV20-1 with TRBJ1-1; D is uncertain. The V end was cut by 2 bases, the J end by 8 bases, with 6 bases between. Per the germline V gene, CDR1 is DFQATT and CDR2 is SNEGSKA (reference sequence). The CDR3 extends over 10 amino acids. CDR3 DNA: TGCAGTGCTAGATTGAGGGAAGCTTTCTTT. Its protein is CSARLREAFF.

The chain recombines TRBV7-2 with TRBJ2-5; TRBD1 matches 10 bases. V lost 1 base to trimming and J lost 3 bases; unmatched junction nucleotides: 8. Germline V gene sequence: CDR1 SGHTA, CDR2 FQGNSA. This CDR3 contains 17 residues. CDR3 amino acids: CASSLEGPGTGEETQYF. Written as DNA, the CDR3 is TGTGCCAGCAGCTTAGAAGGCCCCGGGACAGGGGAAGAGACCCAGTACTTC.

The chain joins TRBV24-1 to TRBJ1-1, with 7 bases lining up with TRBD1. The CDR3 sequence is 13 residues long. Germline V gene sequence: CDR1 KGHDR, CDR2 SFDVKD. With V trimmed by 4 bases and J by 8 bases, 6 bases remained unmatched. CDR3 bases: TGTGCCACCAGTGACGGGGAACAGGGGGAAGCTTTCTTT. It translates to CATSDGEQGEAFF.

The chain combines TRBV5-1 with TRBJ1-2, with TRBD1 matching over 9 bases. CDR1 is SGHRS, CDR2 YFSETQ, per germline. The CDR3 is 14 amino acids. V lost 4 bases and J lost 6; bases outside the gene matches: 7. Here the CDR3 DNA reads TGCGCCAGCAGCCGAGCGACAGGGGGTGATGGCTACACCTTC. Amino acid sequence: CASSRATGGDGYTF.

This chain uses TRBV7-9 with TRBJ1-1; 8 bases align to TRBD1. This CDR3 contains 16 residues. Trimming cost V 4 bases and J 3 bases; bases outside gene matches: 10. Per the germline V gene, CDR1 is SEHNR and CDR2 is FQNEAQ (reference sequence). The CDR3 spells CASSSAGQGKDTEAFF. Here the CDR3 DNA reads TGTGCCAGCAGCTCCGCCGGACAGGGAAAGGACACTGAAGCTTTCTTT.

The rearrangement joins TRBV15 to TRBJ2-1; 9 bases align to TRBD1. The germline CDR1 and CDR2 sequences are LNHNV and YYDKDF (reference sequence). This CDR3 comprises 14 residues. With V trimmed by 5 bases and J by 7 bases, 6 bases remained unmatched. In DNA, the CDR3 is TGTGCCACCAGCCTCCGGGACAGGGTTAATGAGCAGTTCTTC. Protein: CATSLRDRVNEQFF.

The chain links TRBV5-1 to TRBJ1-2; TRBD1 agrees at 9 bases. The J segment lost 7 bases and the V segment lost 2 bases, leaving 15 bases of the junction unmatched. Per the germline V gene, CDR1 is SGHRS and CDR2 is YFSETQ. The CDR3 spans 17 residues. The CDR3 region is CASSFAGTGKEAGGYTF. CDR3 sequence (DNA): TGCGCCAGCAGCTTCGCCGGGACAGGGAAAGAAGCGGGTGGCTACACCTTC.

The J gene is TRBJ2-7, the V gene TRBV28; 7 nucleotides match TRBD1. Germline V gene lookup returns CDR1 MDHEN and CDR2 SYDVKM. The CDR3 is 16 amino acids. Unmatched junction bases numbered 17, after V lost 8 bases and J lost 4 bases. This CDR3 is CASQPISTGSLYEQYF. CDR3 DNA sequence: TGTGCCAGCCAACCTATCTCGACAGGGTCCCTTTACGAGCAGTACTTC.

The J gene is TRBJ2-7, the V gene TRBV6-1; possible D gene TRBD2, 5 bases. CDR1 is MNHNS, CDR2 SASEGT, per germline. V was trimmed by 2 bases and J by 4 bases, leaving 12 bases between them. This CDR3 has 14 residues. CDR3 in DNA: TGTGCCAGCAGTGAAAGCGGCCGGATTTACGAGCAGTACTTC. This translates into CASSESGRIYEQYF.

The V call is TRBV7-2, the J call TRBJ2-5; 7 nucleotides align to TRBD1. The ends lost 1 base at V and 5 bases at J; junction bases unmatched: 10. The germline V gene has CDR1 SGHTA and CDR2 FQGNSA. This CDR3 comprises 16 residues. The CDR3 sequence: CASSLDIARRGETQYF. CDR3 in DNA: TGTGCCAGCAGCTTAGATATAGCGCGCAGGGGGGAGACCCAGTACTTC. The variable domain in full, with the rest retrieved from reference TRBV7-2 and TRBJ2-5, is GAGVSQSPSNKVTEKGKDVELRCDPISGHTALYWYRQSLGQGLEFLIYFQGNSAPDKSGLPSDRFSAERTGGSVSTLTIQRTQQEDSAVYLCASSLDIARRGETQYFGPGTRLLVL.

The rearrangement joins TRBV7-2 to TRBJ2-1; 8 bases are a match to TRBD2. The CDR3 runs to 14 residues. Germline lookup yields CDR1 SGHTA and CDR2 FQGNSA. The V and J ends lost 7 bases and 4 bases, in that order; junction bases with no gene match: 6. CDR3 loop: CASTLSGMYNEQFF. The CDR3 DNA reads as TGTGCCAGCACCCTTAGCGGGATGTACAATGAGCAGTTCTTC.

The genes are TRBV13 and TRBJ2-3; 7 bases match TRBD2. CDR3 size: 13 residues. V shed 3 bases, J shed 9 bases, and the junction held 6 bases outside the gene matches. Germline CDR1 reads PRHDT; CDR2 reads FYEKMQ (reference sequence). The CDR3 spells CASSFGGVRTQYF. The CDR3 region has the DNA TGTGCCAGCAGCTTTGGGGGGGTAAGAACGCAGTATTTT.

The chain joins TRBV19 to TRBJ1-1; D is unresolved. The V gene lost 6 bases and the J gene lost 1 base, with 9 bases spanning the gap. CDR1 LNHDA and CDR2 SQIVND come from the germline V gene (reference sequence). The CDR3 totals 13 residues. DNA of the CDR3: TGTGCCAGTAGCACAGTCCAGAACACTGAAGCTTTCTTT. Residues: CASSTVQNTEAFF. The whole variable domain, filled in from reference TRBV19 and TRBJ1-1, reads DGGITQSPKYLFRKEGQNVTLSCEQNLNHDAMYWYRQDPGQGLRLIYYSQIVNDFQKGDIAEGYSVSREKKESFPLTVTSAQKNPTAFYLCASSTVQNTEAFFGQGTRLTVV.

This chain joins TRBV30 and TRBJ2-7, with TRBD2 as a possible D gene (5 bases). The V gene lost 2 bases and the J gene lost 9 bases, with 11 bases spanning the gap. Germline CDR1 is GTSNPN and CDR2 is SVGIG (reference sequence). The CDR3 has 11 residues. The CDR3 DNA sequence: TGTGCCTGGAGTTCTGGAGGCGGGCAGTACTTC. It is translated as CAWSSGGGQYF.

The gene calls are TRBV6-5 and TRBJ2-1; tentatively, D is TRBD2 (5 bases). V lost 2 bases to trimming and J lost 4 bases, with 9 bases between them. The germline gives CDR1 MNHEY, CDR2 SVGAGI. This CDR3 spans 14 amino acids. CDR3 in DNA: TGTGCCAGCAGTTACCTGGGAGCTTACAATGAGCAGTTCTTC. Translating it yields CASSYLGAYNEQFF.

This clone is a singleton in its sample. V is TRBV7-2 and J is TRBJ1-2; 10 positions agree with TRBD1. V was pared by 5 bases and J by 4 bases, with 10 bases of the junction left unmatched. CDR1 SGHTA and CDR2 FQGNSA come from the germline V gene. This CDR3 comprises 16 residues. CDR3 DNA: TGTGCCAGCAGCCCTCACGACAGGGGGCGGGGCTATGGCTACACCTTC. As protein: CASSPHDRGRGYGYTF.

This clone was counted a single time. The chain combines TRBV5-1 with TRBJ2-2, with D unclear. V was trimmed by 0 bases and J by 6 bases, leaving 9 bases between them. This CDR3 spans 14 amino acids. Germline V CDR1 and CDR2: SGHRS, YFSETQ. The CDR3 protein is CASSLDINPGELFF. The CDR3 coding sequence is TGCGCCAGCAGCTTGGACATCAATCCCGGGGAGCTGTTTTTT.

V gene TRBV7-2 combines with J gene TRBJ1-2; possibly TRBD1 for D (5 bases). CDR3 length: 14 amino acids. Trimming took 2 bases from V and 0 from J, leaving 7 bases between them. Germline loops: CDR1 SGHTA, CDR2 FQGNSA. The DNA for the CDR3 is TGTGCCAGCAGCTTACAGGGCCCTAACTATGGCTACACCTTC. It specifies CASSLQGPNYGYTF.

The rearrangement uses TRBV7-9 and TRBJ2-5; a possible D gene is TRBD1 (6 bases). This CDR3 is built from 14 residues. Germline CDR1 is SEHNR and CDR2 is FQNEAQ (reference sequence). Trimming took off 8 bases at V and 3 bases at J, with 16 bases between the two ends. This CDR3 is CASLRTGKEETQYF. In nucleotides, the CDR3 is TGTGCCAGCCTTAGAACAGGGAAAGAAGAGACCCAGTACTTC.

The chain carries TRBV6-2 or TRBV6-3 and TRBJ2-3; 7 bases fit TRBD2. This CDR3 spans 16 amino acids. V dropped 4 bases and J dropped 0; count of bases not matched to a gene: 7. The germline CDR1 and CDR2 sequences are MNHEY and SVGEGT. The DNA of the CDR3 is TGTGCCAGCAGTTTCCTACGGCGGGAGAGCACAGATACGCAGTATTTT. Translated: CASSFLRRESTDTQYF.

A single count supports this clone. The chain is built from TRBV24-1 and TRBJ2-3, with 10 bases aligning to TRBD1. The germline CDR1 and CDR2 sequences are KGHDR and SFDVKD. CDR3 length: 15 amino acids. V dropped 8 bases and J dropped 7; count of bases not matched to a gene: 11. For the CDR3, the DNA is TGTGCCACCAAGTCCCCCGGGACAGGGGTTTATACGCAGTATTTT. Protein sequence: CATKSPGTGVYTQYF.

The chain employs TRBV21-1 and TRBJ1-4; the table's D call, TRBD1, has no DNA check behind it. TRBV21-1 is marked as a pseudogene. The CDR3 consists of 16 residues. CDR3: CASTAPGQGLNEKLFF. CDR3 nucleotide sequence: TGTGCCAGCACCGCCCCGGGACAGGGCCTTAATGAAAAACTGTTTTTT.

This chain joins TRBV20-1 and TRBJ1-1; 8 bases fit TRBD1. The CDR3 contains 14 residues. With 3 bases clipped from V and 7 bases from J, the junction kept 10 bases outside the gene matches. Germline V gene sequence: CDR1 DFQATT, CDR2 SNEGSKA (reference sequence). Here the CDR3 DNA reads TGCAGTGCTAGTCCCTACGCAGGGGGCTTTGAAGCTTTCTTT. Translated, it gives CSASPYAGGFEAFF.

In DNA, the CDR3 is TGCGCCAGCGCAATCCCAGGGGTGAACACTGAAGCTTTCTTT. Translation gives CASAIPGVNTEAFF. The chain couples TRBV5-1 to TRBJ1-1, with D perhaps matching TRBD1 (6 bases). CDR3 size: 14 residues. Trimming removed 7 bases at V and 0 bases at J, with 13 bases between. The germline CDR1 and CDR2 sequences are SGHRS and YFSETQ. The full variable domain, in which reference TRBV5-1 and TRBJ1-1 provide the parts outside the CDR3, is KAGVTQTPRYLIKTRGQQVTLSCSPISGHRSVSWYQQTPGQGLQFLFEYFSETQRNKGNFPGRFSGRQFSNSRSEMNVSTLELGDSALYLCASAIPGVNTEAFFGQGTRLTVV.